The clone carrying this T cell receptor (beta chain) was seen a few times. Its antigen is unidentified. This record comes from a study of T-cell memory formation after mild COVID-19. Study observations and caveats: CD4+ contracting clones were mainly CM and EM; CD8+ ones, EMRA.

Per germline, CDR1 SGHVS and CDR2 FNYEAQ. The CDR3 totals 16 residues. The ends lost 8 bases at V and 4 bases at J; junction bases unmatched: 8. MiXCR, applied by TCRdb to the 5' RACE reads, yields one record per CDR3 protein. The table shows roughly 350,000 distinct CDR3 sequences, with 25% to 30% occurring only once. The origin of this receptor is an adult woman who had mild COVID-19 (a few samples of this study predate the infection). Cell type and time point are not known. The sample consisted of PBMCs or a T cell subset sorted from them (not recorded which). This sequence joins TRBV7-6 and TRBJ2-2; TRBD1 matches at 12 bases. The CDR3 sequence is CASQGRDRGRTGELFF. In nucleotides, the CDR3 is TGTGCCAGCCAAGGCCGGGACAGGGGGCGCACCGGGGAGCTGTTTTTT.